These T cell receptor beta chains were read from a single sample in a study of identical twins. TCRdb re-called the 5' RACE reads through MiXCR, storing one row per CDR3 protein. The sample shows roughly 750,000 distinct CDR3 sequences, 21% of them seen only once. This sample was also put to use in a study of T cells expressing NK-cell markers.

Sequencing was done on a sample of PBMCs. These receptors all come from a woman under 30 in good health. CDR3s include the opening cysteine and the closing phenylalanine or tryptophan. The D gene is left open where the match is weak. Expanded clones are given a class, and other clones once, few, many or no size at all.

NA,TRBJ2-3,TRBD2,TRBV7-2,CASRRSGTSGRGQYF,TGTGCCAGCAGGCGATCCGGGACTAGCGGGAGGGGGCAGTATTTT
few,TRBJ1-2,NA,TRBV5-5,CASSFAHSDYGYTF,TGTGCCAGCAGCTTCGCACATTCCGACTATGGCTACACCTTC
few,TRBJ2-7,NA,TRBV2,CASSEGRVSYEQYF,TGTGCCAGCAGTGAGGGCAGGGTAAGCTACGAGCAGTACTTC
NA,TRBJ1-6,TRBD1,TRBV3-1,CASSPTGAYNSPLHF,TGTGCCAGCAGCCCCACAGGGGCCTATAATTCACCCCTCCACTTT
many,TRBJ2-7,TRBD1,TRBV12-3/TRBV12-4,CASSLARGIEQYF,TGTGCCAGCAGTTTAGCCAGGGGGATCGAGCAGTACTTC
few,TRBJ1-1,TRBD1,TRBV29-1,CSDKGTGGTEAFF,TGCAGCGACAAGGGGACAGGGGGCACTGAAGCTTTCTTT
few,TRBJ2-1,NA,TRBV5-1,CASNSGSSADEQFF,TGCGCCAGCAACTCGGGATCATCGGCAGATGAGCAGTTCTTC
NA,TRBJ2-1,TRBD2,TRBV19,CASSSGLAGASSYNEQFF,TGTGCCAGTAGTTCGGGACTAGCGGGGGCCAGCTCCTACAATGAGCAGTTCTTC
NA,TRBJ2-7,NA,TRBV7-2,CASSLNRDFHEQYF,TGTGCCAGCAGCTTAAACCGGGACTTCCACGAGCAGTACTTC
few,TRBJ2-7,NA,TRBV20-1,CSAKKEVRDHEQYF,TGCAGTGCTAAAAAGGAGGTCAGAGATCACGAGCAGTACTTC
few,TRBJ1-5,NA,TRBV7-9,CASSLPTGPNQPQHF,TGTGCCAGCAGCTTACCGACAGGACCTAATCAGCCCCAGCATTTT
many,TRBJ2-7,TRBD1,TRBV5-1,CASSLDRATYEQYF,TGTGCCAGCAGCTTAGACAGGGCTACCTACGAGCAGTACTTC
once,TRBJ1-1,TRBD1,TRBV11-3,CASNRDRGPAFF,TGTGCCAGCAACCGGGACAGGGGGCCCGCTTTCTTT
NA,TRBJ2-7,NA,TRBV7-6,CASSLVQGSYEQYF,TGTGCCAGCAGCTTAGTACAGGGATCCTACGAGCAGTACTTC
few,TRBJ2-7,NA,TRBV6-1,CASTRAPTNSWYF,TGTGCCAGTACAAGGGCACCAACCAATTCTTGGTACTTC
NA,TRBJ2-7,NA,TRBV25-1,CASSKNDRYYEQYF,TGTGCCAGCAGTAAAAACGACAGGTACTACGAGCAGTACTTC
NA,TRBJ1-2,NA,TRBV5-1,CASSPNDRYGYTF,TGCGCCAGCAGTCCCAACGACCGCTATGGCTACACCTTC
NA,TRBJ2-7,NA,TRBV27,CASSLRGTVYEQYF,TGTGCCAGCAGTTTAAGGGGGACTGTATACGAGCAGTACTTC
many,TRBJ2-7,TRBD2,TRBV5-4,CASSRGGTLSSYEQYF,TGTGCCAGCAGCCGGGGAGGGACGCTGAGCTCCTACGAGCAGTACTTC
NA,TRBJ2-5,NA,TRBV12-3/TRBV12-4,CASSQDLPWETQYF,TGTGCCAGCAGTCAAGATTTACCCTGGGAGACCCAGTACTTC
once,TRBJ1-2,NA,TRBV12-5,CASVLGGLGYTF,TGTGCTAGTGTTCTCGGGGGCCTCGGCTACACCTTC
few,TRBJ1-1,TRBD1,TRBV29-1,CSVRQGRTEAFF,TGCAGCGTACGACAGGGGAGGACTGAAGCTTTCTTT
NA,TRBJ1-5,NA,TRBV20-1,CSAVTDSNQPQHF,TGCAGTGCAGTCACAGATAGCAATCAGCCCCAGCATTTT
once,TRBJ2-7,NA,TRBV25-1,CASSDWGRGNEQYF,TGTGCCAGCAGTGACTGGGGGCGCGGGAACGAGCAGTACTTC
NA,TRBJ2-3,NA,TRBV20-1,CSAGAGTRPDTQYF,TGCAGTGCTGGGGCGGGGACGAGGCCAGATACGCAGTATTTT
many,TRBJ1-2,NA,TRBV5-1,CASSLAEGYGYTF,TGCGCCAGCAGCTTGGCCGAAGGCTATGGCTACACCTTC
few,TRBJ1-1,NA,TRBV9,CASSVFWGSTEAFF,TGTGCCAGCAGCGTATTTTGGGGGAGTACTGAAGCTTTCTTT
NA,TRBJ2-2,NA,TRBV5-1,CASSWPETSGITGELFF,TGCGCCAGCAGCTGGCCAGAAACATCAGGGATTACCGGGGAGCTGTTTTTT
few,TRBJ2-3,NA,TRBV11-2,CASSSQLLGQGGTDTQYF,TGTGCCAGCAGCTCTCAACTACTCGGGCAGGGTGGAACAGATACGCAGTATTTT
NA,TRBJ2-5,NA,TRBV5-6,CASSLWQTQETQYF,TGTGCCAGCAGCTTGTGGCAGACCCAAGAGACCCAGTACTTC
many,TRBJ2-1,NA,TRBV24-1,CATSDVNEQFF,TGTGCCACCAGTGATGTCAATGAGCAGTTCTTC
many,TRBJ1-2,NA,TRBV15,CATSRVVGNLYGYTF,TGTGCCACCAGCAGAGTGGTAGGCAACCTCTATGGCTACACCTTC
NA,TRBJ1-6,NA,TRBV3-1,CASSQDYGTGGSPLHF,TGTGCCAGCAGCCAAGATTATGGGACGGGAGGCTCACCCCTCCACTTT
few,TRBJ2-1,NA,TRBV5-1,CASSFTIAYNEQFF,TGCGCCAGCAGCTTTACCATAGCCTACAATGAGCAGTTCTTC
NA,TRBJ2-2,NA,TRBV7-6,CASSLQGLNTGELFF,TGTGCCAGCAGCCTACAGGGCTTGAACACCGGGGAGCTGTTTTTT
NA,TRBJ2-3,TRBD2,TRBV29-1,CSVERGGTTDTQYF,TGCAGCGTAGAGCGGGGGGGCACTACAGATACGCAGTATTTT
few,TRBJ2-3,NA,TRBV2,CASSDRMGEDTQYF,TGTGCCAGCAGTGACCGAATGGGGGAAGATACGCAGTATTTT
many,TRBJ1-1,NA,TRBV20-1,CSARYNTEAFF,TGCAGTGCTAGATACAACACTGAAGCTTTCTTT
NA,TRBJ2-3,NA,TRBV10-1,CASSATGPDTQYF,TGCGCCAGCAGTGCCACAGGGCCAGATACGCAGTATTTT
NA,TRBJ1-1,TRBD1,TRBV27,CASHKHRGNFKNTEAFF,TGTGCCAGCCATAAGCACAGGGGTAATTTTAAGAACACTGAAGCTTTCTTT
NA,TRBJ1-4,NA,TRBV5-1,CASSPRVNEKLFF,TGCGCCAGCAGCCCGAGGGTTAATGAAAAACTGTTTTTT
NA,TRBJ1-1,NA,TRBV18,CASSPDGRQGTEAFF,TGTGCCAGCTCACCCGATGGTAGGCAAGGCACTGAAGCTTTCTTT
few,TRBJ2-3,NA,TRBV10-2,CASSEVPGTDTQYF,TGCGCCAGCAGTGAGGTTCCAGGAACAGATACGCAGTATTTT